The subject of this entry is one TCR beta chain. The antigen is undetermined. The germline V and J ends were trimmed by 5 bases and 3 bases, with 14 bases remaining between them. This CDR3 comprises 15 residues. Germline V gene lookup returns CDR1 SGHVS and CDR2 FQNEAQ. The data belong to a study of graft-versus-host responses after intestinal transplantation. Study information: As for transplant type, recipients had multivisceral, liver-intestinal, or isolated intestinal grafts. Each patient got anti-thymocyte globulin induction, then tacrolimus and steroids for around three years. Whole-study findings and limits: GvH clones were found in recipient marrow; some appeared first in ileum or blood.

The protocol was immunoSEQ multiplex PCR, while the TCRdb copy is restricted to in-frame clones and leaves out a portion. Here the sample spans over 100,000 clones, over 80% being singletons. The specimen was unstimulated CD4+ T cells sorted from spleen or lymph node cells, collected before intestinal transplant. The V and J genes are TRBV7-8 and TRBJ2-1; D might be TRBD1 or TRBD2, each matching 5 bases. The TCR originated in a human donor who received an intestinal transplant. In nucleotides, the CDR3 is TGTGCCAGCAGCGTAGGGACGGAAAGCTACAATGAGCAGTTCTTC. Amino acid sequence: CASSVGTESYNEQFF.